The rows below give T cell receptor beta chains drawn from one sample of a study of cytotoxic CD8 clonotypes in ibrutinib-treated CLL. Sequencing used immunoSEQ multiplex PCR; TCRdb keeps in-frame clones, though not all of them. The repertoire includes over 40,000 clones, roughly 80% of them detected once, and about a fifth sits in the top ten. The sequencing used PBMCs, collected after 24 months of ibrutinib treatment. The receptors were gathered from a human donor with chronic lymphocytic leukemia. Both conserved end residues are part of each CDR3. A D gene is named only where the DNA matches it firmly. Expanded clones are given a class, and other clones once, few, many or no size at all.

TRBJ1-5 | TRBV7-9 | few | - | TGTGCCAGCAGCTTAGGGTCCGGCAATCAGCCCCAGCATTTT | CASSLGSGNQPQHF
TRBJ1-1 | TRBV6-6 | - | - | TGTGCCAGCAGTTACTCTGACGGGTGGGCTTTCTTT | CASSYSDGWAFF
TRBJ2-2 | TRBV11-3 | few | TRBD1 | TGTGCCAGCAGCTTAGTGGGACAGGGGTTGGCCGGGGAGCTGTTTTTT | CASSLVGQGLAGELFF
TRBJ2-5 | TRBV7-9 | few | TRBD1 | TGTGCCAGCAGCTTAGGGACAGGGAGAGAGACCCAGTACTTC | CASSLGTGRETQYF
TRBJ1-2 | TRBV30 | - | - | TGTGCCTCTGGACACACTGCGGATGGCTACACCTTC | CASGHTADGYTF
TRBJ1-4 | TRBV15 | - | TRBD1 | TGTGCCACCCAAGGACAGGGCCAAGAAAAACTGTTTTTT | CATQGQGQEKLFF
TRBJ1-1 | TRBV14 | - | - | TGTGCCAGCAGCCAAGATTTTAGGAAGGATAACACTGAAGCTTTCTTT | CASSQDFRKDNTEAFF
TRBJ2-6 | TRBV5-4 | - | - | TGTGCCAGCAGCTTGGAAGTCTCTGGGGCCAACGTCCTGACTTTC | CASSLEVSGANVLTF
TRBJ2-1 | TRBV2 | - | - | TGTGCCAGCAGTGTGGAGGGAGCCCCCGACAATGAGCAGTTCTTC | CASSVEGAPDNEQFF
TRBJ1-5 | TRBV9 | - | - | TGTGCCAGCAGCGTAGCCCCGGGGGCCAATCAGCCCCAGCATTTT | CASSVAPGANQPQHF
TRBJ1-1 | TRBV6-1 | - | - | TGTGCCAGCAGTGAATGGGGGGAAGCTTTCTTT | CASSEWGEAFF
TRBJ1-1 | TRBV10-3 | - | - | TGTGCCATCAAAGACAGCGCCACTGAAGCTTTCTTT | CAIKDSATEAFF
TRBJ2-5 | TRBV19 | once | TRBD2 | TGTGCCAGTAGCCCGGGACTAGTAAGGCAAGAGACCCAGTACTTC | CASSPGLVRQETQYF
TRBJ2-1 | TRBV2 | - | TRBD2 | TGTGCCAGCAGGGCTATAGCCGGGACTAGCGATTACAATGAGCAGTTCTTC | CASRAIAGTSDYNEQFF
TRBJ2-5 | TRBV2 | - | TRBD2 | TGTGCCACCAGCTCTGGACTAGCGGGAGGCGGAGAGACCCAGTACTTC | CATSSGLAGGGETQYF
TRBJ2-7 | TRBV5-1 | large | - | TGCGCCAGCAGCTCGAGAGAAGGGAGCCCAAGTAAGTCAGGGCAGTACTTC | CASSSREGSPSKSGQYF
TRBJ1-2 | TRBV6-6 | - | - | TGTGCCAGCAGCCGGGGCAGAACTAACTATGGCTACACCTTC | CASSRGRTNYGYTF
TRBJ2-3 | TRBV10-3 | - | - | TGTGCCATCAGTGACCCCGACACAGATACGCAGTATTTT | CAISDPDTDTQYF
TRBJ2-7 | TRBV6-5 | - | TRBD1 | TGTGCCAGCAGGCCCCCACAGGGGCGGCAGTACTTC | CASRPPQGRQYF
TRBJ1-2 | TRBV5-6 | - | - | TGTGCCAGCAGCTTGGAACAGCTTAGTAACTATGGCTACACCTTC | CASSLEQLSNYGYTF
TRBJ2-1 | TRBV4-2 | few | - | TGTGCCAGCAGCCCGGATGCCTCTGATGAGCAGTTCTTC | CASSPDASDEQFF
TRBJ2-1 | TRBV6-1 | - | - | TGTGCCAGCAGTGTTGAACTAGGGCCGAATGGCGAGCAGTTCTTC | CASSVELGPNGEQFF
TRBJ1-2 | TRBV9 | - | - | TGTGCCAGCAGCGCTCAGGGAACTCCCTATGGCTACACCTTC | CASSAQGTPYGYTF
TRBJ1-2 | TRBV7-2 | - | TRBD1 | TGTGCCAGCAGTCCAGGGCGGGGACAGAGATTTTATGGCTACACCTTC | CASSPGRGQRFYGYTF
TRBJ2-1 | TRBV6-5 | - | TRBD2 | TGTGCCAGCAACCACCCTGGACTAGAGCGGTTCTTC | CASNHPGLERFF
TRBJ2-3 | TRBV9 | few | - | TGTGCCAGCAGCCCCGGGGGTCAGACATCGAGCACAGATACGCAGTATTTT | CASSPGGQTSSTDTQYF
TRBJ1-6 | TRBV4-1 | - | TRBD1 | TGCGCCAGCAGCCAAGAGGGTCAGGGGGCCTCCTATAATTCACCCCTCCACTTT | CASSQEGQGASYNSPLHF
TRBJ2-3 | TRBV6-1 | - | TRBD2 | TGTGCCAGCCTGGGACTAGCGTACAGCACAGATACGCAGTATTTT | CASLGLAYSTDTQYF
TRBJ1-3 | TRBV7-2 | - | - | TGTGCCAGCAGCCCCTCTGGAAACACCATATATTTT | CASSPSGNTIYF
TRBJ2-5 | TRBV9 | - | - | TGTGCCAGCAGCGTAGCTGGAGTTGATAAGACCCAGTACTTC | CASSVAGVDKTQYF
TRBJ1-1 | TRBV14 | - | - | TGTGCCAGCAGCCAAGTAGGTAGGTTGGGCACTGAAGCTTTCTTT | CASSQVGRLGTEAFF
TRBJ1-2 | TRBV28 | once | - | TGTGCCAGCAGTTTCGACAGAAACTATGGCTACACCTTC | CASSFDRNYGYTF
TRBJ2-6 | TRBV11-2 | - | - | TGTGCCGGGGGGCGATCTGGGGCCAACGTCCTGACTTTC | CAGGRSGANVLTF
TRBJ2-1 | TRBV29-1 | - | - | TGCAGCGTTGAAAGGAGTAGTGGGCGCAATGAGCAGTTCTTC | CSVERSSGRNEQFF
TRBJ1-5 | TRBV6-1 | - | - | TGTGCCAGCAGTTCATATAGCAATCAGCCCCAGCATTTT | CASSSYSNQPQHF
TRBJ1-2 | TRBV13 | - | TRBD1 | TGTGCCAGCAGCTCTATCCTCGGGACAGGTTTAAACAGCTATGGCTACACCTTC | CASSSILGTGLNSYGYTF
TRBJ1-1 | TRBV6-6 | - | - | TGTGCCACCAAACACGGGACTGTCATGAACACTGAAGCTTTCTTT | CATKHGTVMNTEAFF
TRBJ2-1 | TRBV13 | few | - | TGTGCCAGCAGCGCCACAGGGTACGCTGAGCAGTTCTTC | CASSATGYAEQFF
TRBJ2-1 | TRBV9 | - | TRBD2 | TGTGCCAGCAGCGTAGAATCGGGGGGGTACAATGAGCAGTTCTTC | CASSVESGGYNEQFF
TRBJ1-4 | TRBV25-1 | - | - | TGTGCCAGCAGTGAATTCACGTCTAATGAAAAACTGTTTTTT | CASSEFTSNEKLFF
TRBJ2-1 | TRBV29-1 | - | TRBD2 | TGCAGCGTTGCCTACGGACTAGCGGGAGGGAATGAGCAGTTCTTC | CSVAYGLAGGNEQFF
TRBJ2-1 | TRBV6-1 | - | TRBD1 | TGTGCCAGCAGTGAATCCGGGACAGGAGCCCGTGGCGAGTTCTTC | CASSESGTGARGEFF
TRBJ2-2 | TRBV6-1 | - | TRBD2 | TGTGCCAGCAGGGTAGCGGGACACACCGGGGAGCTGTTTTTT | CASRVAGHTGELFF
TRBJ2-5 | TRBV5-4 | few | TRBD2 | TGTGCCAGCAGCTTGAGGACGGGAGGAGGAGAGACCCAGTACTTC | CASSLRTGGGETQYF
TRBJ2-6 | TRBV6-5 | - | - | TGTGCCAGCAGTTCCCCTGGGGCCAACGTCCTGACTTTC | CASSSPGANVLTF
TRBJ2-3 | TRBV5-1 | once | TRBD2 | TGCGCCAGCAGCACCAGACTAGCGGGATTGACAGATACGCAGTATTTT | CASSTRLAGLTDTQYF
TRBJ1-2 | TRBV6-6 | - | TRBD1 | TGTGCCAGCAGCGTTGGGACAGGCGCGTATGGCTACACCTTC | CASSVGTGAYGYTF
TRBJ1-1 | TRBV28 | - | - | TGTGCCAGCAGTTTGAGAATGGGACTAGCTTTCTTT | CASSLRMGLAFF
TRBJ2-4 | TRBV30 | - | - | TGTGCCTGGAGTGTGGGCGGGGATAAAAACATTCAGTACTTC | CAWSVGGDKNIQYF